This T cell receptor beta chain was identified during a study of cytomegalovirus exposure and HLA in healthy donors. Study conclusions and caveats: A link between a missense DCLRE1C variant and TCR beta V- and J-gene trimming emerged from a later analysis. V segments that were indistinguishable, TRBV6-2 and TRBV6-3 among them, were omitted from analysis.

With 4 bases removed from V and 0 bases from J, the gap between germline ends came to 11 bases. CDR1 and CDR2 from the germline V gene are LNHDA and SQIVND (reference sequence). The CDR3 consists of 15 residues. Worth noting for this clone: The antigen is unknown.

PCR was performed using 60 Vbeta and 13 Jbeta primers. The protocol was immunoSEQ multiplex PCR, while the TCRdb copy is restricted to in-frame clones and leaves out a portion. Counted here are approximately 100,000 clones, roughly 71% occurring once; the ten biggest clones make up approximately 5%. The V call is TRBV19, the J call TRBJ2-3, with unresolved D. The sequenced sample consisted of PBMCs. The TCR originated in a woman between 35 and 50 years old in good health and CMV-seronegative. In nucleotides, the CDR3 is TGTGCCAGTAGTACCTTGCAGATTAGCACAGATACGCAGTATTTT. Protein product: CASSTLQISTDTQYF.